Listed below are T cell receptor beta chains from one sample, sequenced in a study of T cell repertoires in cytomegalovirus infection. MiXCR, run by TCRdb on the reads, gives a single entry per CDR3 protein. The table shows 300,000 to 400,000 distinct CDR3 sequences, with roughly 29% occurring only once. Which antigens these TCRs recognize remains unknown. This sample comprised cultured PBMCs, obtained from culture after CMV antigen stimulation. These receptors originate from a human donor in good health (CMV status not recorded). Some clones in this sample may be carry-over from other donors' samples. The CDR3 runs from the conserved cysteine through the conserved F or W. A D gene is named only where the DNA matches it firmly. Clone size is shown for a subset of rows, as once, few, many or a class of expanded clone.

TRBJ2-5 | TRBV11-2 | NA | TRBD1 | CASSLGQGRYQETQYF | TGTGCCAGCAGCCTGGGACAGGGGAGGTACCAAGAGACCCAGTACTTC
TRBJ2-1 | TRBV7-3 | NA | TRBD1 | CASSSSGTDSYNEQFF | TGTGCCAGCAGCTCCTCCGGGACAGACTCCTACAATGAGCAGTTCTTC
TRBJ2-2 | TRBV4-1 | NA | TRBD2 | CASSQDGSGRATGELFF | TGTGCCAGCAGCCAAGATGGGAGCGGGAGGGCGACCGGGGAGCTGTTTTTT
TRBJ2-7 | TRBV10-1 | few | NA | CASSALREEVAEQYF | TGCGCCAGCAGCGCACTTCGTGAGGAAGTGGCCGAGCAGTACTTC
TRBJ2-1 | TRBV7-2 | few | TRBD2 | CASSQSTGGYNEQFF | TGTGCCAGCAGCCAGTCTACGGGGGGCTACAATGAGCAGTTCTTC
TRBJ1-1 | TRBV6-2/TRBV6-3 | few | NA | CASRNRRGSEAFF | TGTGCCAGCAGAAACCGAAGGGGTTCTGAAGCTTTCTTT
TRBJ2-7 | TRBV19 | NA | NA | CASRSERTSYEQYF | TGTGCCAGTAGGAGTGAGCGGACCTCCTACGAGCAGTACTTC
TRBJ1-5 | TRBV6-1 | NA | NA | CASSRRWDQPQHF | TGTGCCAGCAGCCGACGGTGGGATCAGCCCCAGCATTTT
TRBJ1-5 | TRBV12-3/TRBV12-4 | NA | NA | CASKGGIGNQPQHF | TGTGCCAGCAAGGGAGGAATCGGCAATCAGCCCCAGCATTTT
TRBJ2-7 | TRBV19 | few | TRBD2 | CATKRGEAYEQYF | TGTGCCACCAAGCGGGGGGAAGCCTACGAGCAGTACTTC
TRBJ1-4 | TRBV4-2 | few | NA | CASSQGQGEKLFF | TGTGCCAGCAGCCAAGGACAAGGAGAAAAACTGTTTTTT
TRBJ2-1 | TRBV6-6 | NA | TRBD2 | CASSRTSGTRNGNEQFF | TGTGCCAGCAGTCGGACTAGCGGGACCCGTAACGGAAATGAGCAGTTCTTC
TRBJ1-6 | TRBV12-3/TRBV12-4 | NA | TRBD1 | CASSPRTGNNSPLHF | TGTGCCAGCAGTCCCAGGACAGGGAATAATTCACCCCTCCACTTT
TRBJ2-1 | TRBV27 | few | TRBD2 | CASSPRLAGVREQFF | TGTGCCAGCAGTCCGCGACTAGCGGGAGTTCGTGAGCAGTTCTTC
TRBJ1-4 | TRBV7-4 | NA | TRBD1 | CASSSDRVNEKLFF | TGTGCCAGCAGCTCGGACAGGGTTAATGAAAAACTGTTTTTT
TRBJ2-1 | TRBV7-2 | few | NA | CASTPGAFYNEQFF | TGTGCCAGCACCCCTGGGGCTTTCTACAATGAGCAGTTCTTC
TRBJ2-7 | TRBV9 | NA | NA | CASSVVRSYEQYF | TGTGCCAGCAGCGTAGTTCGGTCCTACGAGCAGTACTTC
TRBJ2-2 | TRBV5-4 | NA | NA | CASSPSAGAGELFF | TGTGCCAGCAGCCCCTCGGCTGGGGCCGGGGAGCTGTTTTTT
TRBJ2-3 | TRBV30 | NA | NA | CAWLRLVGEMDTQYF | TGTGCCTGGCTTAGACTAGTGGGAGAGATGGATACGCAGTATTTT
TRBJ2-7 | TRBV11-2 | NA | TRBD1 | CASSPGRDRPFYEQYF | TGTGCCAGCAGCCCGGGTAGGGACAGGCCCTTCTACGAGCAGTACTTC
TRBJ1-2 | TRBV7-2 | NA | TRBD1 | CASSLTDTGERGYTF | TGTGCCAGCAGCTTAACAGATACAGGGGAAAGGGGCTACACCTTC
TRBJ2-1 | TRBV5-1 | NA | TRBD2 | CASSLIQRGAYNEQFF | TGCGCCAGCAGCTTGATCCAGCGGGGAGCCTACAATGAGCAGTTCTTC
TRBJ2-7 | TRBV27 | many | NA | CASSLSPLNEQYF | TGTGCCAGCAGTTTATCTCCCTTAAACGAGCAGTACTTC
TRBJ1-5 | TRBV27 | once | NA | CASGNLQPQHF | TGTGCCAGCGGCAATCTTCAGCCCCAGCATTTT
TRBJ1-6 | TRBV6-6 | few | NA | CASRSGADNSPLHF | TGTGCCAGCCGGAGTGGAGCTGATAATTCACCCCTCCACTTT
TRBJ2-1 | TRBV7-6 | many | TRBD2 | CASSHSGRATGNEQFF | TGTGCCAGCAGCCATAGCGGGAGGGCGACCGGCAATGAGCAGTTCTTC
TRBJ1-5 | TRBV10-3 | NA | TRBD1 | CAISPGTGENQPQHF | TGTGCCATCAGTCCCGGGACAGGGGAAAATCAGCCCCAGCATTTT
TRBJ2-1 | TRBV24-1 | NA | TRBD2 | CATSGGLGGNEQFF | TGTGCCACCAGTGGCGGACTAGGCGGGAATGAGCAGTTCTTC
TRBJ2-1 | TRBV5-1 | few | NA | CASSPPGTYYNEQFF | TGCGCCAGCAGCCCACCCGGGACGTACTACAATGAGCAGTTCTTC
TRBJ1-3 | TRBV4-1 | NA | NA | CASSHGSAIYF | TGCGCCAGCAGCCACGGTAGCGCCATATATTTT
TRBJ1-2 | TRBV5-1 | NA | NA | CASSLGATGYGYTF | TGCGCCAGCAGCCTAGGGGCCACGGGCTATGGCTACACCTTC
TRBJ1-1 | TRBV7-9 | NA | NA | CASSSTGRGDTEAFF | TGTGCCAGCAGCTCCACAGGGAGGGGCGACACTGAAGCTTTCTTT
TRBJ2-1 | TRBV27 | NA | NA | CASSPVVARGEQFF | TGTGCCAGCAGCCCGGTGGTAGCTCGGGGTGAGCAGTTCTTC
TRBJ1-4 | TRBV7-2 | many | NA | CASSPPPAATNEKLFF | TGTGCCAGCAGCCCCCCCCCGGCAGCAACTAATGAAAAACTGTTTTTT
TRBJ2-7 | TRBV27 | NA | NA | CASRTTAYEQYF | TGTGCCAGCAGAACGACAGCCTACGAGCAGTACTTC
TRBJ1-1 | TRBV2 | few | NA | CASCATGRNTEAFF | TGTGCCAGCTGCGCGACAGGCAGGAACACTGAAGCTTTCTTT
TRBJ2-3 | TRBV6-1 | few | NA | CASTRGAGGTDTQYF | TGTGCCAGCACAAGGGGGGCGGGGGGCACAGATACGCAGTATTTT
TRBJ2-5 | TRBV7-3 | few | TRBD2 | CASSLQSGGQETQYF | TGTGCCAGCAGCCTACAAAGCGGGGGGCAAGAGACCCAGTACTTC
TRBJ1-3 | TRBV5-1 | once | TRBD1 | CASSSSGGENTIYF | TGCGCCAGCAGCTCGTCAGGGGGCGAAAACACCATATATTTT
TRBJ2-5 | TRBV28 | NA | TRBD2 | CASSPGLAGRTQYF | TGTGCCAGCAGTCCGGGACTAGCGGGGAGGACCCAGTACTTC
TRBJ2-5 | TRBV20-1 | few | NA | CSARDLQSSKETQYF | TGCAGTGCTAGAGATCTCCAGTCTAGCAAAGAGACCCAGTACTTC
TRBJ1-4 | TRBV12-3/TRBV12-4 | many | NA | CASTRWMANNEKLFF | TGTGCCAGCACCCGGTGGATGGCCAATAATGAAAAACTGTTTTTT
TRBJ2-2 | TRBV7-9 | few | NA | CASARQMNTGELFF | TGTGCCTCAGCCAGGCAGATGAACACCGGGGAGCTGTTTTTT
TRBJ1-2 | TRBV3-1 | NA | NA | CASSQDVGYGYTF | TGTGCCAGCAGCCAAGACGTCGGGTATGGCTACACCTTC
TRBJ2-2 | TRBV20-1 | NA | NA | CRAHLANTGELFF | TGCAGAGCACATCTAGCGAACACCGGGGAGCTGTTTTTT
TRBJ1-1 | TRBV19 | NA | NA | CASRVSRGSAFF | TGTGCCAGTAGGGTCTCGCGGGGGTCGGCTTTCTTT
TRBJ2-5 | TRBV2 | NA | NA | CASSDAAIIGIGTQYF | TGTGCCAGCAGTGATGCCGCCATTATAGGGATCGGGACCCAGTACTTC
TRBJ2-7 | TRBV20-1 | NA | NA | CSAIRGIAGPFTPYEQYF | TGCAGTGCTATTAGGGGGATAGCGGGTCCCTTTACCCCCTACGAGCAGTACTTC
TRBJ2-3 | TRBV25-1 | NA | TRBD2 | CASSSLAGEVSTDTQYF | TGTGCCAGCAGTAGTCTAGCGGGGGAAGTTTCGACAGATACGCAGTATTTT
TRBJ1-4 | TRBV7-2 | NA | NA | CASSLFEKLFF | TGTGCCAGCAGCTTATTTGAAAAACTGTTTTTT
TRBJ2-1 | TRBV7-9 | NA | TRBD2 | CASSSLAGVRTGEQFF | TGTGCCAGCAGCTCGTTAGCGGGAGTTAGGACGGGTGAGCAGTTCTTC
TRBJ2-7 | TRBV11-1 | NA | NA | CASSLASMGEQYF | TGTGCCAGCAGCTTAGCGAGCATGGGGGAGCAGTACTTC
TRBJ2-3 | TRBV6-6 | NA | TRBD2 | CASSYSSGRGDTQYF | TGTGCCAGCAGTTACTCTAGCGGGAGGGGAGATACGCAGTATTTT
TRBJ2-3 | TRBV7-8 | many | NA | CASSFRHRDRTDTQYF | TGTGCCAGCAGCTTTAGGCACAGGGACCGCACAGATACGCAGTATTTT
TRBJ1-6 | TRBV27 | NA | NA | CASTQGRINSPLHF | TGTGCCAGCACCCAAGGACGGATAAATTCACCCCTCCACTTT
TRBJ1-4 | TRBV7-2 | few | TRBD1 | CASSLFADRISTNEKLFF | TGTGCCAGCAGCTTATTTGCGGACAGGATATCAACTAATGAAAAACTGTTTTTT